This is a list of T cell receptor beta chains from one sample in a study of beta chain features in type 1 diabetes. This table comes from immunoSEQ multiplex PCR, and its TCRdb copy is limited to in-frame clones, with some not included. The repertoire holds hundreds of thousands of clones, with around an eighth as singletons. The sequenced sample consisted of naive CD4+ T cells from blood. These receptors all stem from a man aged 18 to 35 with type 1 diabetes. CDR3s include the opening cysteine and the closing phenylalanine or tryptophan. A D gene is named only where the DNA matches it firmly. A clone size is listed for some rows: how often the clone was seen (once, few, many), or a class if it is expanded.

d_call clone_size j_call v_call cdr3_aa cdr3_nt
NA NA TRBJ1-1 TRBV13 CASSRALGRATEAFF TGTGCCAGCAGTCGAGCGTTGGGGCGAGCCACTGAAGCTTTCTTT
NA NA TRBJ2-5 TRBV4-1 CASSQDRGQETQYF TGCGCCAGCAGCCAAGATAGGGGTCAGGAGACCCAGTACTTC
NA NA TRBJ1-2 TRBV29-1 CSVDRYGYTF TGCAGCGTTGATCGTTATGGCTACACCTTC
NA NA TRBJ2-7 TRBV10-3 CAISEPQGEQYF TGTGCCATCAGTGAGCCCCAGGGCGAGCAGTACTTC
NA few TRBJ2-3 TRBV6-1 CASLPSGAWGDTQYF TGTGCCAGCCTACCGTCGGGAGCTTGGGGAGATACGCAGTATTTT
NA few TRBJ2-1 TRBV7-8 CASSLGGGSSSYNEQFF TGTGCCAGCAGCTTAGGCGGAGGGTCGAGCTCCTACAATGAGCAGTTCTTC
TRBD2 few TRBJ2-3 TRBV11-3 CASSPGTRGTDTQYF TGTGCCAGCAGTCCTGGGACTAGAGGCACAGATACGCAGTATTTT
NA NA TRBJ1-5 TRBV10-3 CAISDGNQPQHF TGTGCCATCAGTGACGGGAATCAGCCCCAGCATTTT
TRBD2 NA TRBJ2-2 TRBV12-5 CASARGVNTGELFF TGTGCTAGTGCCCGGGGGGTGAACACCGGGGAGCTGTTTTTT
TRBD1 NA TRBJ1-6 TRBV15 CATSPRQGHSPLHF TGTGCCACCAGCCCTCGACAGGGTCATTCACCCCTCCACTTT
NA few TRBJ2-4 TRBV5-6 CASSSTGILAKNIQYF TGTGCCAGCAGCTCCACCGGGATACTAGCCAAAAACATTCAGTACTTC
NA NA TRBJ2-1 TRBV7-3 CASSASGYNEQFF TGTGCCAGCAGCGCAAGCGGTTACAATGAGCAGTTCTTC
NA NA TRBJ1-1 TRBV7-2 CASSLLMGNTEAFF TGTGCCAGCAGCTTACTAATGGGGAACACTGAAGCTTTCTTT
TRBD1 NA TRBJ1-2 TRBV18 CASSQDRDSLFNYGYTF TGTGCCAGCTCACAAGACCGGGACAGCCTTTTTAACTATGGCTACACCTTC
TRBD1 few TRBJ1-1 TRBV29-1 CSAIGQGRTEAFF TGCAGCGCCATTGGACAGGGAAGAACTGAAGCTTTCTTT
NA few TRBJ2-5 TRBV5-1 CASSSTDYPWTQYF TGCGCCAGCAGCTCGACAGACTACCCGTGGACCCAGTACTTC
NA few TRBJ1-5 TRBV29-1 CSVAGIGGQPQHF TGCAGCGTTGCAGGGATCGGTGGTCAGCCCCAGCATTTT
TRBD2 NA TRBJ2-5 TRBV5-1 CASSLMGRGEETQYF TGCGCCAGCAGCTTGATGGGCCGGGGGGAAGAGACCCAGTACTTC
NA many TRBJ2-2 TRBV14 CASSPRTANTGELFF TGTGCCAGCAGCCCCAGGACAGCGAACACCGGGGAGCTGTTTTTT
NA few TRBJ2-3 TRBV6-6 CASSYSGDTQYF TGTGCCAGCAGTTACTCAGGGGATACGCAGTATTTT
TRBD1 few TRBJ1-6 TRBV30 CAWRGTGGSYNSPLHF TGTGCCTGGAGAGGGACAGGGGGTTCCTATAATTCACCCCTCCACTTT
NA NA TRBJ1-2 TRBV12-5 CASGLVGLTYGYTF TGTGCTAGTGGTTTGGTAGGGCTTACCTATGGCTACACCTTC
TRBD1 NA TRBJ2-7 TRBV7-2 CASSLGGTGFPYEQYF TGTGCCAGCAGCTTAGGGGGGACAGGGTTTCCCTACGAGCAGTACTTC
TRBD1 few TRBJ1-4 TRBV30 CAWRGTGNEKLFF TGTGCCTGGAGGGGGACAGGGAATGAAAAACTGTTTTTT
NA NA TRBJ2-4 TRBV7-2 CASSPAGVGKNIQYF TGTGCCAGCAGCCCCGCCGGGGTGGGGAAAAACATTCAGTACTTC
NA NA TRBJ1-2 TRBV30 CAWSVQGIFVGYTF TGTGCCTGGAGTGTCCAGGGGATTTTCGTGGGCTACACCTTC
NA NA TRBJ1-2 TRBV13 CASSLGKGYGYTF TGTGCCAGCAGCTTAGGAAAGGGCTATGGCTACACCTTC
TRBD1 NA TRBJ1-1 TRBV30 CAWSRGQGYTEAFF TGTGCCTGGAGCCGGGGACAGGGCTACACTGAAGCTTTCTTT
NA NA TRBJ1-2 TRBV4-1 CASSQDQVTAASGGYTF TGCGCCAGCAGCCAAGATCAGGTTACCGCGGCCAGCGGGGGCTACACCTTC
NA NA TRBJ1-1 TRBV5-6 CASSLEGGNTEAFF TGTGCCAGCAGCTTGGAGGGAGGGAACACTGAAGCTTTCTTT
NA NA TRBJ2-1 TRBV4-1 CASSQDAASQRDEQFF TGCGCCAGCAGCCAAGATGCGGCATCCCAAAGGGATGAGCAGTTCTTC
NA NA TRBJ2-5 TRBV2 CASNQGGAGETQYF TGTGCCAGCAACCAAGGGGGGGCGGGCGAGACCCAGTACTTC
NA NA TRBJ1-5 TRBV2 CASRVGGNQPQHF TGTGCCAGCAGAGTAGGAGGCAATCAGCCCCAGCATTTT
TRBD2 few TRBJ2-4 TRBV15 CATADGGSDIQYF TGTGCCACCGCGGACGGGGGGTCGGACATTCAGTACTTC
NA few TRBJ2-3 TRBV25-1 CASSEYRGGTDTQYF TGTGCCAGCAGTGAATATAGGGGAGGCACAGATACGCAGTATTTT
TRBD2 few TRBJ2-1 TRBV7-9 CASSLVIAGVKDEQFF TGTGCCAGCAGCTTAGTCATAGCGGGGGTAAAGGATGAGCAGTTCTTC
NA NA TRBJ1-2 TRBV25-1 CASSGSQVNYGYTF TGTGCCAGCAGTGGGTCACAGGTTAACTATGGCTACACCTTC
NA few TRBJ1-5 TRBV18 CASSPQDDQPQHF TGTGCCAGCTCACCACAGGATGATCAGCCCCAGCATTTT
TRBD2 few TRBJ2-3 TRBV29-1 CSVAGPSGDSTDTQYF TGCAGCGTCGCCGGCCCTAGCGGGGATTCCACAGATACGCAGTATTTT
NA NA TRBJ1-5 TRBV9 CASSVQPGTDQPQHF TGTGCCAGCAGCGTACAACCGGGAACAGATCAGCCCCAGCATTTT
TRBD1 NA TRBJ1-2 TRBV5-1 CASLPGQGASQHGYTF TGCGCCAGTCTCCCGGGACAGGGGGCAAGTCAGCATGGCTACACCTTC
NA NA TRBJ2-3 TRBV30 CAWSVVWGTDTQYF TGTGCCTGGAGTGTAGTGTGGGGCACAGATACGCAGTATTTT
TRBD1 NA TRBJ1-1 TRBV28 CASSPGQGGDTEAFF TGTGCCAGCAGTCCAGGACAGGGGGGTGACACTGAAGCTTTCTTT
NA few TRBJ2-3 TRBV10-3 CAISEPTAGDTQYF TGTGCCATCAGTGAGCCAACTGCCGGGGATACGCAGTATTTT
NA few TRBJ1-1 TRBV30 CAWSQVDSAFTEAFF TGTGCCTGGAGTCAGGTAGACAGCGCATTCACTGAAGCTTTCTTT
NA few TRBJ2-2 TRBV6-7 CASSSLRGWTGELFF TGTGCCAGCAGTTCCCTTAGGGGGTGGACCGGGGAGCTGTTTTTT
NA NA TRBJ1-5 TRBV28 CASSSGQRNQPQHF TGTGCCAGCAGTTCAGGACAGCGCAATCAGCCCCAGCATTTT
TRBD1 few TRBJ1-1 TRBV7-9 CASSLGGRGLAFF TGTGCCAGCAGCCTAGGGGGAAGGGGGCTAGCTTTCTTT
TRBD1 NA TRBJ2-7 TRBV6-5 CASRDSSYEQYF TGTGCCAGCCGGGACAGTTCATACGAGCAGTACTTC
NA few TRBJ2-7 TRBV28 CASSSGGGPPGSEQYF TGTGCCAGCAGTTCTGGCGGAGGACCCCCTGGGAGCGAGCAGTACTTC
NA few TRBJ1-3 TRBV7-9 CASSLEGGGNTIYF TGTGCCAGCAGCTTAGAAGGTGGTGGAAACACCATATATTTT
NA NA TRBJ1-1 TRBV29-1 CSVERETLNTEAFF TGCAGCGTTGAACGGGAGACCCTGAACACTGAAGCTTTCTTT
NA few TRBJ1-5 TRBV30 CAWSVEGPQHF TGTGCCTGGAGTGTAGAGGGGCCCCAGCATTTT